These 8 T cell receptor beta chains were sequenced from one sample in a study of T cell repertoires in cytomegalovirus infection. Using its own MiXCR run on the reads, TCRdb lists one record per CDR3 protein. The sample consists of 85,000 to 120,000 distinct CDR3 sequences, more than 15% of them appearing once. Sequencing was done on a sample of PBMCs. The receptors were sampled from a human donor in good health (CMV status not recorded). Some clones in this sample may be carry-over from other donors' samples.

DNA of the CDR3: TGTGCCAGCGAACTCGGGCCTTCCTACGAGCAGTACTTC. Translation: CASELGPSYEQYF. The chain carries TRBV6-6 and TRBJ2-7; D is ambiguous. The V gene lost 8 bases and the J gene lost 1 base, with 12 bases spanning the gap. The CDR3 loop spans 13 amino acids. In germline, CDR1 is MNHNY, CDR2 SVGAGI (reference sequence).

This clonotype has ten or more counts. This sequence joins TRBV7-9 and TRBJ2-7, with 7 bases matching TRBD2. Trimming at V came to 4 bases and at J to 5 bases, leaving 2 bases not matched to a gene. This CDR3 comprises 12 residues. In germline, CDR1 is SEHNR, CDR2 FQNEAQ (reference sequence). CDR3 amino acids: CASSWGGDEQYF. The CDR3 region has the DNA TGTGCCAGCAGCTGGGGAGGGGACGAGCAGTACTTC. The full variable domain, in which reference TRBV7-9 and TRBJ2-7 provide the parts outside the CDR3, is DTGVSQNPRHKITKRGQNVTFRCDPISEHNRLYWYRQTLGQGPEFLTYFQNEAQLEKSRLLSDRFSAERPKGSFSTLEIQRTEQGDSAMYLCASSWGGDEQYFGPGTRLTVT.

This chain links TRBV20-1 with TRBJ1-3; unclear D gene. There are 14 residues in the CDR3. The ends were cut back, 6 bases at V and 2 bases at J, with 14 bases in the middle. Germline V gene lookup returns CDR1 DFQATT and CDR2 SNEGSKA (reference sequence). CDR3 sequence (DNA): TGCAGTGCCCCCAGTCCCGGGCCTGGAAACACCATATATTTT. Translated: CSAPSPGPGNTIYF.

The J gene is TRBJ2-7, the V gene TRBV12-3 or TRBV12-4, with TRBD2 as a possible D gene (6 bases). The CDR3 sequence is 15 residues long. The V end lost 4 bases, the J end lost 6 bases, and 19 bases lay between the germline ends. The CDR3 is CASSWGEGTRAEQYF. The CDR3 region has the DNA TGTGCCAGCAGTTGGGGGGAAGGGACCCGTGCCGAGCAGTACTTC.

This clonotype was found a few times. This chain connects TRBV28 to TRBJ2-3, with a weak D call TRBD2 (5 bases). The length of the CDR3 is 14 residues. Trimming pared 6 bases from V and 2 bases from J, leaving 12 bases between. Germline assignment: CDR1 MDHEN and CDR2 SYDVKM. This chain's CDR3 is CASRGDRNTDTQYF. CDR3 sequence (DNA): TGTGCCAGCAGGGGAGACCGAAACACAGATACGCAGTATTTT.

About this clonotype: An end of the junction does not agree with germline; a read error may underlie this. The chain couples TRBV5-3 to TRBJ1-2; 9 nucleotides align to TRBD1. TRBV5-3 is reported as an ORF; its role is uncertain. This CDR3 contains 15 residues. The CDR3 region has the DNA TGTGCCAGCAGCTTGGGACAGGGCATAGACTATGGCTACACCTTC. Its translation is CASSLGQGIDYGYTF.

This clonotype was seen at least ten times. The chain combines TRBV12-3 or TRBV12-4 with TRBJ2-1; the D gene is possibly TRBD2 (5 bases). V was cut by 2 bases and J by 2 bases, with 13 bases left in between. The CDR3 is made up of 16 amino acids. In DNA, the CDR3 is TGTGCCAGCAGTTTACGGGGAGACACCGCCTACAATGAGCAGTTCTTC. Amino acids: CASSLRGDTAYNEQFF.

This clonotype was observed many times. The chain carries TRBV6-1 and TRBJ1-1; D might be TRBD1 (6 bases). Germline loops: CDR1 MNHNS, CDR2 SASEGT. V shed 4 bases and J shed 4 bases, with 16 bases lying between them. This CDR3 comprises 15 residues. CDR3 sequence (DNA): TGTGCCAGCAGTGGACACAGGGCTCTCGGCACTGAAGCTTTCTTT. Translation gives CASSGHRALGTEAFF.